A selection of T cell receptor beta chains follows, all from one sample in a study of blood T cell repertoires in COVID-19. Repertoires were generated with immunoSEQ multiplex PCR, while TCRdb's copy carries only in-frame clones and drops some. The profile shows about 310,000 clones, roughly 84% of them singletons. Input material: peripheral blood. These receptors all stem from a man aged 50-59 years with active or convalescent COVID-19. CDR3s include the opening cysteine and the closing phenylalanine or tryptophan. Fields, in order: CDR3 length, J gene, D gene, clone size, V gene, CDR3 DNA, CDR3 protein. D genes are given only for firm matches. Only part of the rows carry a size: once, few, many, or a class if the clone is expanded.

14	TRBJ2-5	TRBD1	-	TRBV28	TGTGCCAGCAGAAAGACAGGGGGAAAAGAGACCCAGTACTTC	CASRKTGGKETQYF
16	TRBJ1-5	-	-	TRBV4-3	TGCGCCAGCAGCCAAGGAGGTTTTTTTAGCAATCAGCCCCAGCATTTT	CASSQGGFFSNQPQHF
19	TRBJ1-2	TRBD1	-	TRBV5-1	TGCGCCAGCAGCTTGGGCTTTGGAGGGGGCGGCCCAACCCCTTATGGCTACACCTTC	CASSLGFGGGGPTPYGYTF
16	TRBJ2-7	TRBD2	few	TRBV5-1	TGCGCCAGCAGCTTGGTTACAGCGGGGGGCTCCTACGAGCAGTACTTC	CASSLVTAGGSYEQYF
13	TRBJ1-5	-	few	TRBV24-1	TGTGCCACCAGTGACTCCGTGGATCGGGCCCAGCATTTT	CATSDSVDRAQHF
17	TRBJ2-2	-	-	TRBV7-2	TGTGCCAGCAGCTTAGAGGGGGGAGCGGGGCGCACCGGGGAGCTGTTTTTT	CASSLEGGAGRTGELFF
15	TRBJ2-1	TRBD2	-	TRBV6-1	TGTGCCAGCAGTGATTCTAGCGGTGCCTACAATGAGCAGTTCTTC	CASSDSSGAYNEQFF
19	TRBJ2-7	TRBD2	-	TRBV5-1	TGCGCCAGCAGCTCGGGTCGGGGGGGCCACGGGACTAGCGTCAACGAGCAGTACTTC	CASSSGRGGHGTSVNEQYF
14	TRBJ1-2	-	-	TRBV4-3	TGCGCCAGCAGCCAAGATCGAGGTAACTATGGCTACACCTTC	CASSQDRGNYGYTF
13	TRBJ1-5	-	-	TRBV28	TGTGCCAGCAGCGAGGCAGGGGTTCAGCCCCAGCATTTT	CASSEAGVQPQHF
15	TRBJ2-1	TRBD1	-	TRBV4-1	TGCGCCAGCAGCGTGGGGTCAGGGGGTTACAATGAGCAGTTCTTC	CASSVGSGGYNEQFF
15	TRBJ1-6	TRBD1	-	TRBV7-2	TGTGCCAGCAGCTTACAGGGGGCGTTGGGTTCACCCCTCCACTTT	CASSLQGALGSPLHF
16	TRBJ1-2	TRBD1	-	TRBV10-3	TGTGCCATCAGTGTCTCGACAGGGGATTTAAACTATGGCTACACCTTC	CAISVSTGDLNYGYTF
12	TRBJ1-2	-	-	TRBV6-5	TGTGCCAGCAGTTACTCGGACCGGGACTACACCTTC	CASSYSDRDYTF
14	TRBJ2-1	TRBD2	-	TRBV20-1	TGCAGTGCTAGTCCGGGAGGGATGTTCGATGAGCAGTTCTTC	CSASPGGMFDEQFF
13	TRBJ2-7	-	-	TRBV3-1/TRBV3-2	TGTGCCAGCAGCCAGGGACAATTCTACGAGCAGTACTTC	CASSQGQFYEQYF
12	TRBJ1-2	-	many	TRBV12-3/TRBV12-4	TGTGCCAGCAAAGCTGACTTAAGCGGCTACACCTTC	CASKADLSGYTF
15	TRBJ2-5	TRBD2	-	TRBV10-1	TGCGCCAGCAGCCCCGGGATAGCGGGGGAAGAGACCCAGTACTTC	CASSPGIAGEETQYF
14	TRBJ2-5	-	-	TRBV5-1	TGCGCCAGCAGCTTTGAGCGGGCGGGTTCGGCCCAGTACTTC	CASSFERAGSAQYF
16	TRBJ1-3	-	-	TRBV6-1	TGTGCCAGCAGTGCCACGGGACTGAGCTCTGGAAACACCATATATTTT	CASSATGLSSGNTIYF
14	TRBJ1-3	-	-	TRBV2	TGTGCCAGCAGTGTGCAGGGCTCTGGAAACACCATATATTTT	CASSVQGSGNTIYF
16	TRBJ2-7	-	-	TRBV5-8	TGTGCCAGCAGCCTGAATTTCGGAGTTCGCTCCTACGAGCAGTACTTC	CASSLNFGVRSYEQYF
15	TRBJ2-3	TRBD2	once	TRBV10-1	TGCGCCAGCAGTGAGTCGCGGGGGATGGCAGATACGCAGTATTTT	CASSESRGMADTQYF
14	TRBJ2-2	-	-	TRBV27	TGTGCCAGCAGTCTACGCAGGGGGGCCGGGGAGCTGTTTTTT	CASSLRRGAGELFF
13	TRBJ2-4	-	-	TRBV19	TGTCCCAGGGGAGGGTTCGCCAAAAACATTCAGTACTTC	CPRGGFAKNIQYF
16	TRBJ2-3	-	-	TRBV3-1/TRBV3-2	TGTGCCAGCAGCCAAGGAAGGAAGGGGTTGGCAGATACGCAGTATTTT	CASSQGRKGLADTQYF
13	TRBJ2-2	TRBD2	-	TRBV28	TGTGCCCACGGGACTAGCCGGACCGGGGAGCTGTTTTTT	CAHGTSRTGELFF
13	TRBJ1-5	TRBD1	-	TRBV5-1	TGCGCCAGCGCACAGGGGTTTAATCAGCCCCAGCATTTT	CASAQGFNQPQHF
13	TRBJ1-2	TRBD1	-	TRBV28	TGTGCCAGCAGACCAGGACAGGATAGAGGCTACACCTTC	CASRPGQDRGYTF
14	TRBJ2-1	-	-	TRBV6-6	TGTGCCAGCAGTAACCGGGACATACTCCGTGAGCAGTTCTTC	CASSNRDILREQFF
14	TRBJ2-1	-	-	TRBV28	TGTGCCAGCAGCCAGACTACCGACTACAATGAGCAGTTCTTC	CASSQTTDYNEQFF
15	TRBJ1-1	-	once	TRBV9	TGTGCCAGCAGCGTAGCAGGGCAGGGGAACACTGAAGCTTTCTTT	CASSVAGQGNTEAFF
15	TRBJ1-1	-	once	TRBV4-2	TGTGCCAGCAGCCAAGTTAGTACAGGGAGCACTGAAGCTTTCTTT	CASSQVSTGSTEAFF
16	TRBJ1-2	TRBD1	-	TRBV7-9	TGTGCCAGCAGCTTAATCCCTGCAGGGGGGCAGACCGGCTACACCTTC	CASSLIPAGGQTGYTF
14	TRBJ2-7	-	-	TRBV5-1	TGCGCCAGCAGCTTGGCCGGACATGACTACGAGCAGTACTTC	CASSLAGHDYEQYF
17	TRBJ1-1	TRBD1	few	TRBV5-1	TGCGCCAGCAGCTTAAGCCAACCAGGACAGGGAGGCACTGAAGCTTTCTTT	CASSLSQPGQGGTEAFF
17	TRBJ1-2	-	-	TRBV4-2	TGTGCCAGCAGCCAAGATCTTCGGCAGGCGCTATACTATGGCTACACCTTC	CASSQDLRQALYYGYTF
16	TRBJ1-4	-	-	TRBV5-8	TGTGCCAGCAGCTTGGGGGTCCAGGGAATTAATGAAAAACTGTTTTTT	CASSLGVQGINEKLFF
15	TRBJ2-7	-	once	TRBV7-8	TGTGCCAGCAGCTTGTCCTCAGGGCTTTATTACGAGCAGTACTTC	CASSLSSGLYYEQYF
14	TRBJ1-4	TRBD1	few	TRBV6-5	TGTGCCAGCAGCCTCAGGGGGATTGGAGAAAAACTGTTTTTT	CASSLRGIGEKLFF
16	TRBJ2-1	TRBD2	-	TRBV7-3	TGTGCCAGCAGCCCTCTAGCGGGAGAAGAGGGGAATGAGCAGTTCTTC	CASSPLAGEEGNEQFF
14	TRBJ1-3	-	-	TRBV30	TGTGCCTGGAGCACAGGGCGCTCTGGAAACACCATATATTTT	CAWSTGRSGNTIYF
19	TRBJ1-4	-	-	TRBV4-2	TGTGCCAGCAGCCAAGAACCCATATACAATGAGGCAACTAATGAAAAACTGTTTTTT	CASSQEPIYNEATNEKLFF
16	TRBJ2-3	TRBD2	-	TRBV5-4	TGTGCCAGCAGCCTCTGGACTAGCGGGACTACAGATACGCAGTATTTT	CASSLWTSGTTDTQYF
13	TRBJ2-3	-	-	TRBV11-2	TGTGCCAGCAGCTTAGATAGAACAGATACGCAGTATTTT	CASSLDRTDTQYF
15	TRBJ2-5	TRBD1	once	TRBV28	TGTGCCAGCAGTTTATCGACAGGGGCAGGAGAGACCCAGTACTTC	CASSLSTGAGETQYF
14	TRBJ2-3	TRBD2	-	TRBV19	TGTGCCACCTCAAGCGGGGGGGGCACAGATACGCAGTATTTT	CATSSGGGTDTQYF
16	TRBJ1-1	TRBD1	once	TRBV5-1	TGCGCCAGGCTACGGCAGGGGGAAAGTAGTCTGGCTGAAGCTTTCTTT	CARLRQGESSLAEAFF
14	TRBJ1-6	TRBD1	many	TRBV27	TGTGCCAGCAGTCCCCGACAGGGCTGGTCACCCCTCCACTTT	CASSPRQGWSPLHF
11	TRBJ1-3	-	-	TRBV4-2	TGTGCCAGCAGACAGGGTAACACCATATATTTT	CASRQGNTIYF
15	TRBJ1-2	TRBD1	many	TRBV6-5	TGTGCCAGCAGCCCACGAGGGGACAGAGCCTATGGCTACACCTTC	CASSPRGDRAYGYTF